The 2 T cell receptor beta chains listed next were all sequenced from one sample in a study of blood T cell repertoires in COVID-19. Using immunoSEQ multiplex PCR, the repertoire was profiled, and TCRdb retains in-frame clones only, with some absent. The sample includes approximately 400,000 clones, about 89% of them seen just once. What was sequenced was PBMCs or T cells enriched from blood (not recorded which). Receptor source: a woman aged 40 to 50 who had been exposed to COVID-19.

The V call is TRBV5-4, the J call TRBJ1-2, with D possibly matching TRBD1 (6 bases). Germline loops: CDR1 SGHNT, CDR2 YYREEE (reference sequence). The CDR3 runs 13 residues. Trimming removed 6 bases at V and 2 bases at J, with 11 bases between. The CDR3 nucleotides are TGTGCCAGCACCGAGACAGGAAACTATGGCTACACCTTC. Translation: CASTETGNYGYTF. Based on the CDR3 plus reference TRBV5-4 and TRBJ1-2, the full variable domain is ETGVTQSPTHLIKTRGQQVTLRCSSQSGHNTVSWYQQALGQGPQFIFQYYREEENGRGNFPPRFSGLQFPNYSSELNVNALELDDSALYLCASTETGNYGYTFGSGTRLTVV.

The CDR3 DNA follows: TGCGCCAGCAGCCCCACCGGGACTAGCCTTTCCCAGTCCTCCTACGAGCAGTACTTC. Translated, it gives CASSPTGTSLSQSSYEQYF. V usage is TRBV5-1 and J usage is TRBJ2-7; the match to TRBD2 covers 9 bases. J lost 0 bases, V lost 4 bases, and 17 bases had no gene match. The length of the CDR3 is 19 residues. Per the germline V gene, CDR1 is SGHRS and CDR2 is YFSETQ. The full variable domain, with the rest looked up from reference TRBV5-1 and TRBJ2-7, is KAGVTQTPRYLIKTRGQQVTLSCSPISGHRSVSWYQQTPGQGLQFLFEYFSETQRNKGNFPGRFSGRQFSNSRSEMNVSTLELGDSALYLCASSPTGTSLSQSSYEQYFGPGTRLTVT.